The present T cell receptor (beta chain) was sequenced within a study of identical twins. Study conclusions and caveats: For out-of-frame beta sequences, excess twin sharing was weaker. The authors drew conclusions from cross-sectional statistical analysis rather than following the same donors. Carriage of fewer insertions was seen in abundant cord blood beta clonotypes, whereas memory repertoires showed none.

V gave up 4 bases and J gave up 8 bases; unmatched junction bases: 12. Germline CDR1 DFQATT, CDR2 SNEGSKA (reference sequence). The CDR3 has 14 residues. This clonotype was detected only a few times. Its target is unknown. TCRdb reanalysed the 5' RACE reads using MiXCR and keeps one entry per CDR3 protein. Counted here are nearly 900,000 distinct CDR3 sequences, approximately 13% occurring once; the ten biggest clones make up around 1.6%. These data are also associated with another study on yellow fever vaccine responses in identical twins.

This TCR was sampled from a woman aged 18-29 years in good health. V usage is TRBV20-1 and J usage is TRBJ1-1, with 8 bases fitting TRBD1. Input material: PBMCs. CDR3 amino acids: CSANDGPGTGEAFF. CDR3 coding DNA: TGCAGTGCTAATGACGGTCCCGGGACAGGAGAAGCTTTCTTT.